The 31 T cell receptor beta chains presented below share a single source sample, sequenced in a study of post-analysis software for immune sequencing data. General study results and limits: Roughly five TRBV segments, including TRBV5-6, TRBV5-1 and TRBV20-1, were more frequent in patients than controls.

The antigens for these receptors are not known. Tagging with unique molecular identifiers was a feature of the TCR beta cDNA libraries. Each CDR3 protein gets one entry after TCRdb re-called the PCR reads with MiXCR. Of 650,000 to 850,000 distinct CDR3 sequences in the sample, under 70% were seen once. The source material was blood. The source is a girl under 18 with multiple sclerosis.

The CDR3, as DNA: TGCAGCGCACGGACAGAAACGAACACCGGGGAGCTGTTTTTT. It specifies CSARTETNTGELFF. The V call is TRBV29-1, the J call TRBJ2-2, with D perhaps TRBD1 (6 bases). This CDR3 is 14 amino acids long. V shed 7 bases and J shed 0 bases, with 12 bases lying between them. Germline assignment: CDR1 SQVTM and CDR2 ANQGSEA.

The V and J genes are TRBV28 and TRBJ1-6; D not certain. The germline gives CDR1 MDHEN, CDR2 SYDVKM. CDR3 length: 15 residues. Trimming took off 6 bases at V and 7 bases at J, with 16 bases between the two ends. Here the CDR3 DNA reads TGTGCCAGCAGACTCGGACCGACTGGGAATTCACCCCTCCACTTT. This encodes CASRLGPTGNSPLHF.

This clonotype showed up just a few times. The chain couples TRBV20-1 to TRBJ2-1; TRBD2 aligns across 12 bases. Germline CDR1 and CDR2: DFQATT and SNEGSKA (reference sequence). Trimming took 3 bases from V and 7 from J; bases not matched to a gene: 4. This CDR3 has 14 amino acids. CDR3: CSASGLAGLNEQFF. The CDR3 DNA sequence: TGCAGTGCTAGCGGACTAGCGGGGTTAAATGAGCAGTTCTTC.

The chain employs TRBV28 and TRBJ2-1; 12 bases match TRBD1. After removal of 2 bases from V and 10 bases from J, the junction contained 6 bases not matched to a gene. CDR1 is MDHEN and CDR2 is SYDVKM in the germline V gene. The CDR3 runs to 15 residues. For the CDR3, the DNA is TGTGCCAGCAGTTTAGGCGGGACAGGGGGCTACGAGCAGTTCTTC. This codes for CASSLGGTGGYEQFF.

A few counts support this clonotype. The chain joins TRBV5-6 to TRBJ1-6, with 7 positions matching TRBD1. CDR3 length equals 19 residues. Trimming cost V 4 bases and J 0 bases; bases outside gene matches: 13. The germline V gene encodes CDR1 SGHDT and CDR2 YYEEEE. CDR3 region: CASSIYPGQKSSYNSPLHF. The CDR3, as DNA: TGTGCCAGCAGCATATATCCGGGACAGAAGAGCTCCTATAATTCACCCCTCCACTTT.

This clonotype was seen only once. The chain's CDR3 is CATLHREQFF. The CDR3 nucleotides are TGTGCCACCCTCCATCGGGAGCAGTTCTTC. The chain uses TRBV6-5 and TRBJ2-1; D ambiguous. The CDR3 has 10 residues. Trimming took off 10 bases at V and 10 bases at J, with 11 bases between the two ends. In germline, CDR1 is MNHEY, CDR2 SVGAGI.

J is TRBJ1-2 and V is TRBV5-1, with 8 nucleotides matching TRBD1. The V gene end was trimmed by 4 bases and the J gene end by 0 bases; junction bases not matched to a gene: 8. The CDR3 extends over 16 amino acids. Germline CDR1 reads SGHRS; CDR2 reads YFSETQ. The DNA of the CDR3 is TGCGCCAGCAGCAAGGGACAGGCGACGCCTAACTATGGCTACACCTTC. Translated, it gives CASSKGQATPNYGYTF.

The gene calls are TRBV28 and TRBJ1-2; 9 bases align to TRBD1. This CDR3 spans 15 amino acids. The ends lost 6 bases at V and 4 bases at J; junction bases unmatched: 9. Germline CDR1 reads MDHEN; CDR2 reads SYDVKM. The DNA of the CDR3 is TGTGCCAGCAGCCTCCCGGGGACAGGGCTCTATGGCTACACCTTC. The encoded protein is CASSLPGTGLYGYTF.

The gene calls are TRBV11-1 and TRBJ2-7; TRBD1 matches 7 bases. This CDR3 is built from 14 residues. Trimming removed 6 bases from V and 10 bases from J; junction bases left unmatched: 15. The germline V gene encodes CDR1 SGHAT and CDR2 FQDESV (reference sequence). CDR3 DNA: TGTGCCAGCAGTTACTCCGGGGCCAGGGGGAACCAGTACTTC. It yields the protein CASSYSGARGNQYF.

The chain has TRBV7-9 and TRBJ2-7; 8 bases fit TRBD1. Germline CDR1 is SEHNR and CDR2 is FQNEAQ (reference sequence). V lost 0 bases to trimming and J lost 7 bases; unmatched junction nucleotides: 8. The CDR3 is 15 amino acids. The CDR3 nucleotides read TGTGCCAGCAGCTTAGCGATTGGACAGGGAGAAGAGCAGTACTTC. Translated: CASSLAIGQGEEQYF.

The rearrangement links TRBV2 to TRBJ2-4; D remains unclear. TRBJ2-7 matches the DNA end more closely, so the J call is doubtful. The CDR3 consists of 13 residues. Germline assignment: CDR1 SNHLY and CDR2 FYNNEI. The CDR3 region is CASSDGGIYEQYF. CDR3 nucleotides: TGTGCCAGCAGTGATGGTGGAATCTACGAGCAGTACTTC.

Only a few counts were recorded for this clonotype. J is TRBJ1-5 and V is TRBV2; D is uncertain. The CDR3 contains 15 residues. Germline V gene sequence: CDR1 SNHLY, CDR2 FYNNEI. The germline V and J ends were trimmed by 3 bases and 2 bases, with 11 bases remaining between them. The CDR3 coding sequence is TGTGCCAGCAGTGAGGGGTCCTCCGGCAATCAGCCCCAGCATTTT. Protein: CASSEGSSGNQPQHF.

The chain combines TRBV20-1 with TRBJ2-1, with 7 bases that match TRBD2. The CDR3 covers 16 residues. The J segment lost 7 bases and the V segment lost 3 bases, leaving 15 bases of the junction unmatched. The germline gives CDR1 DFQATT, CDR2 SNEGSKA (reference sequence). The CDR3 nucleotides read TGCAGTGCTAGTAGGCCGGGACGGGGGGTTGAAAATGAGCAGTTCTTC. This codes for CSASRPGRGVENEQFF.

The chain has TRBV7-3 and TRBJ2-3; TRBD2 matches at 7 bases. This CDR3 region has 16 residues. Looked up from germline, CDR1 is SGHTA and CDR2 is FQGTGA. The junction had 7 bases not matched to a gene; V was cut back by 2 bases and J by 2 bases. CDR3 nucleotide sequence: TGTGCCAGCAGCTTAGGATCGGCGGGGGTCACAGATACGCAGTATTTT. Its translation is CASSLGSAGVTDTQYF.

The V call is TRBV5-1, the J call TRBJ1-1; possibly TRBD1 for D (5 bases). Per the germline V gene, CDR1 is SGHRS and CDR2 is YFSETQ. Trimming shortened V by 1 base and J by 3 bases, and 13 bases separated the two germline ends. There are 15 residues in the CDR3. CDR3 in DNA: TGCGCCAGCAGCTTGAGCGGGGGATTGGACACTGAAGCTTTCTTT. Its protein product is CASSLSGGLDTEAFF.

The chain joins TRBV5-6 to TRBJ1-5; maybe TRBD1 (5 bases). The length of the CDR3 is 15 residues. Trimming removed 4 bases at V and 1 base at J, with 12 bases between. Per the germline V gene, CDR1 is SGHDT and CDR2 is YYEEEE. CDR3 sequence (DNA): TGTGCCAGCAGCCTAAGTGGGGGGAGCAATCAGCCCCAGCATTTT. Residues: CASSLSGGSNQPQHF.

This clonotype was counted a few times. The gene calls are TRBV20-1 and TRBJ1-5; weak D call: TRBD1 (5 bases). Trimming left V 6 bases short and J 7 bases short, with 13 bases between. The CDR3 is 12 residues long. The germline gives CDR1 DFQATT, CDR2 SNEGSKA (reference sequence). The CDR3 nucleotides are TGCAGTGCCCTCCAGGGACCACAGCCCCAGCATTTT. Its protein is CSALQGPQPQHF.

This chain links TRBV29-1 with TRBJ1-2; perhaps TRBD1 as D (5 bases). The CDR3 covers 12 residues. V was shortened by 3 bases and J by 4 bases, with 9 bases between the two germline ends. Per germline, CDR1 SQVTM and CDR2 ANQGSEA. The chain's CDR3 is CSVDQGTYGYTF. CDR3 bases: TGCAGCGTTGATCAGGGCACCTATGGCTACACCTTC.

The rearrangement joins TRBV14 to TRBJ2-1; D remains unclear. Germline assignment: CDR1 SGHDN and CDR2 FVKESK. The CDR3 has 12 amino acids. Trimming removed 3 bases at V and 7 bases at J, with 7 bases between. The CDR3 DNA follows: TGTGCCAGCAGCCACCCGTGGAATGAGCAGTTCTTC. It codes for CASSHPWNEQFF.

This clonotype was observed a single time. The chain has TRBV29-1 and TRBJ1-1; D is ambiguous. The CDR3 loop spans 12 amino acids. V was cut by 1 base and J by 2 bases, with 5 bases left in between. Germline values: CDR1 SQVTM, CDR2 ANQGSEA. The CDR3 is CSVEVGNTEAFF. The CDR3 DNA sequence: TGCAGCGTTGAAGTTGGAAACACTGAAGCTTTCTTT. Based on the CDR3 plus reference TRBV29-1 and TRBJ1-1, the full variable domain is SAVISQKPSRDICQRGTSLTIQCQVDSQVTMMFWYRQQPGQSLTLIATANQGSEATYESGFVIDKFPISRPNLTFSTLTVSNMSPEDSSIYLCSVEVGNTEAFFGQGTRLTVV.

The genes are TRBV20-1 and TRBJ2-4, with 7 bases identical to TRBD1. The CDR3 consists of 14 residues. Per the germline V gene, CDR1 is DFQATT and CDR2 is SNEGSKA (reference sequence). CDR3: CSASDRLAKNIQYF. DNA of the CDR3: TGCAGCGCCTCGGACAGGCTAGCCAAAAACATTCAGTACTTC.

The V and J genes are TRBV5-1 and TRBJ2-7, with D perhaps TRBD1 (5 bases). The CDR3 runs to 14 residues. V lost 1 base and J lost 5, with 13 bases in between. Germline assignment: CDR1 SGHRS and CDR2 YFSETQ. The CDR3 loop reads CASSLTGSVHEQYF. As DNA, the CDR3 is TGCGCCAGCAGCTTGACAGGCAGTGTCCACGAGCAGTACTTC.

V and J are TRBV20-1 and TRBJ2-5, with a tentative D call TRBD2 (5 bases). There are 12 residues in the CDR3. The V and J ends lost 1 base and 3 bases respectively, with 6 bases between them. Germline assignment: CDR1 DFQATT and CDR2 SNEGSKA (reference sequence). This CDR3 reads CSARVGEETQYF. The CDR3 nucleotides are TGCAGTGCTAGAGTCGGGGAAGAGACCCAGTACTTC.

This sequence joins TRBV7-3 and TRBJ2-2, with a weak D call TRBD1 (6 bases). The V end was cut by 5 bases, the J end by 4 bases, with 17 bases between. Germline V gives CDR1 SGHTA, CDR2 FQGTGA. The CDR3 has 16 residues. CDR3 nucleotides: TGTGCCAGCAGCATCTCCAGGACAGAGGTCACCGGGGAGCTGTTTTTT. Protein sequence: CASSISRTEVTGELFF.

This chain joins TRBV15 and TRBJ2-5; 10 bases map to TRBD2. Per the germline V gene, CDR1 is LNHNV and CDR2 is YYDKDF (reference sequence). V lost 0 bases to trimming and J lost 3 bases; unmatched junction nucleotides: 7. The CDR3 runs to 17 residues. Written as DNA, the CDR3 is TGTGCCACCAGCAGAGATAGGAGCGGGAGGGAAAAAGAGACCCAGTACTTC. Its translation is CATSRDRSGREKETQYF.

In its sample, this clonotype was seen a few times. V usage is TRBV7-9 and J usage is TRBJ2-7, with D possibly matching TRBD2 (5 bases). Trimming took off 5 bases at V and 6 bases at J, with 11 bases between the two ends. The CDR3 totals 12 residues. Per germline, CDR1 SEHNR and CDR2 FQNEAQ (reference sequence). The CDR3 loop reads CASSPAGSEQYF. The DNA for the CDR3 is TGTGCCAGCAGCCCCGCTGGGAGCGAGCAGTACTTC.

V usage is TRBV20-1 and J usage is TRBJ2-6; D is unclear. This CDR3 spans 15 amino acids. Trimming took off 0 bases at V and 0 bases at J, with 6 bases between the two ends. Looked up from germline, CDR1 is DFQATT and CDR2 is SNEGSKA (reference sequence). This chain's CDR3 is CSARDRSSGANVLTF. The CDR3 coding sequence is TGCAGTGCTAGAGATCGCAGCTCTGGGGCCAACGTCCTGACTTTC.

This chain uses TRBV7-6 with TRBJ2-3, with D possibly matching TRBD2 (6 bases). This CDR3 region has 15 residues. Germline CDR1 is SGHVS and CDR2 is FNYEAQ. V gave up 1 base and J gave up 6 bases, with 14 bases separating them. The CDR3, as DNA: TGTGCCAGCAGCTTAGATACTAGCCTGGGGGATACGCAGTATTTT. Translation gives CASSLDTSLGDTQYF.

V usage is TRBV11-2 and J usage is TRBJ2-7; D is ambiguous. The V end was cut by 1 base, the J end by 4 bases, with 17 bases between. Germline CDR1 SGHAT, CDR2 FQNNGV. The length of the CDR3 is 16 residues. The CDR3 nucleotides read TGTGCCAGCAGCTTAGTGGGGTCGGTCCCTACATACGAGCAGTACTTC. Translating it yields CASSLVGSVPTYEQYF.

This sequence joins TRBV6-5 and TRBJ1-5; D is ambiguous. The CDR3 is 13 amino acids. Germline CDR1 is MNHEY and CDR2 is SVGAGI. Deletions cut 0 bases from V and 5 bases from J, with 5 bases between. CDR3 DNA: TGTGCCAGCAGTTACTCGGGAGATCAGCCCCAGCATTTT. Translated: CASSYSGDQPQHF.

This sequence joins TRBV6-6 and TRBJ1-5, with D maybe TRBD1 (6 bases). CDR3 length: 15 amino acids. Germline V gene sequence: CDR1 MNHNY, CDR2 SVGAGI (reference sequence). The V gene lost 5 bases and the J gene lost 1 base, with 12 bases spanning the gap. As DNA, the CDR3 is TGTGCCAGCAGTATTGGACAGCCAAGCAATCAGCCCCAGCATTTT. Translation gives CASSIGQPSNQPQHF.